This T cell receptor (beta chain) was profiled in a study of shared clonotypes between healthy human individuals. Study-level points and caveats: The study sampled only blood, and tissue repertoires likely differ.

Germline CDR1 and CDR2: SGHDT and YYEEEE. The CDR3 spans 15 residues. V was trimmed by 4 bases and J by 6 bases, leaving 17 bases between them. The assay was run at deep level. Genomic DNA per cell subset filled all wells of several immunoSEQ plates. Measured with immunoSEQ multiplex PCR; TCRdb has only the in-frame clones, and not every one. The sample contains 2 million to 2.5 million clones, 85% to 95% of which appear only once. Comment on this clone: Its matching antigen is unknown.

The sequence derives from a man younger than 35 in good health. Some clones in this sample may be carry-over from other donors' samples. The sequenced sample was naive CD4+ T cells from PBMCs. As to subset: CD45RA+ positively selected. The chain has TRBV5-6 and TRBJ1-5, with a possible D match to TRBD1 (6 bases). CDR3: CASSARTGLGQPQHF. The CDR3, as DNA: TGTGCCAGCAGCGCCCGAACAGGGTTGGGTCAGCCCCAGCATTTT.